Following are 16 T cell receptor beta chains from one sample sequenced in a study of blood T cell repertoires in COVID-19 (dated by TCRdb to the early 2020s). Receptor amplification or capture employed the immunoSEQ multiplex PCR assay. TCRdb took over this immuneACCESS table, retaining in-frame rearrangements with V and J assigned. Such tables are incomplete; in checked studies, under half of the missing clones stem from an unresolved V gene, and the remainder is unexplained. The sample table contains more than 200,000 clones; only one count was recorded for approximately 91% of them. About 0.64% of the sample lies in the top ten. Specimen: peripheral blood. All receptors derive from a human donor in a cohort sampled during active COVID-19.

This clone was seen a single time. The rearrangement links TRBV7-9 to TRBJ1-4; D is undetermined. Germline-derived CDR1 and CDR2 are SEHNR and FQNEAQ (reference sequence). The CDR3 runs 12 residues. V was clipped by 6 bases and J by 3 bases, with 5 bases between them. Here the CDR3 DNA reads TGTGCCAGCAGGGGCCCTAATGAAAAACTGTTTTTT. Its protein is CASRGPNEKLFF.

V is TRBV19 and J is TRBJ2-5, with TRBD1 matching over 9 bases. V shed 5 bases, J shed 5 bases, and the junction held 12 bases outside the gene matches. Germline CDR1 LNHDA, CDR2 SQIVND (reference sequence). The CDR3 is made up of 16 amino acids. The DNA for the CDR3 is TGTGCCAGTAGTCCACATCCGGGACAGGGAGGGGAGACCCAGTACTTC. Its translation is CASSPHPGQGGETQYF.

The J gene is TRBJ1-6, the V gene TRBV30; D is perhaps TRBD1 (5 bases). CDR1 is GTSNPN and CDR2 is SVGIG in the germline V gene (reference sequence). This CDR3 spans 14 amino acids. Deletions cut 1 base from V and 7 bases from J, with 11 bases between. The CDR3 here is CAWSEGALNSPLHF. For the CDR3, the DNA is TGTGCCTGGAGTGAAGGGGCCTTAAATTCACCCCTCCACTTT. The full variable domain, completed using reference TRBV30 and TRBJ1-6, is SQTIHQWPATLVQPVGSPLSLECTVEGTSNPNLYWYRQAAGRGLQLLFYSVGIGQISSEVPQNLSASRPQDRQFILSSKKLLLSDSGFYLCAWSEGALNSPLHFGNGTRLTVT.

This clone was seen a handful of times. The chain links TRBV6-1 to TRBJ1-6; D gene uncertain. Trimming took off 2 bases at V and 13 bases at J, with 9 bases between the two ends. Germline loops: CDR1 MNHNS, CDR2 SASEGT. This CDR3 is 12 amino acids long. The CDR3 region is CASSEIFEPLHF. CDR3 nucleotide sequence: TGTGCCAGCAGTGAAATATTCGAGCCCCTCCACTTT.

The rearrangement joins TRBV12-3 or TRBV12-4 to TRBJ2-7, with TRBD1 as a possible D gene (6 bases). Trimming stripped 8 bases from V and 6 bases from J, with 14 bases between. The CDR3 contains 12 residues. DNA of the CDR3: TGTGCCAGCTCAGGGGAAGTTCGCGAGCAGTACTTC. This gives the protein CASSGEVREQYF.

The sample holds a few counts of this clone. This chain joins TRBV10-1 and TRBJ2-7; perhaps TRBD2 as D (5 bases). The CDR3 sequence is 14 residues long. The V end was cut by 3 bases, the J end by 3 bases, with 12 bases between. CDR1 is WNHNN and CDR2 is SYGVQD in the germline V gene (reference sequence). The CDR3 DNA sequence: TGCGCCAGCAGTGACTCACGCCGGGGCTACGAGCAGTACTTC. Amino acid sequence: CASSDSRRGYEQYF.

Here the CDR3 DNA reads TGTGCCACCGGGCAACAGGGTGAGACTGAAGCTTTCTTT. It translates to CATGQQGETEAFF. The gene calls are TRBV10-3 and TRBJ1-1; TRBD1 is a possible D gene (6 bases). Trimming removed 10 bases at V and 5 bases at J, with 17 bases between. Germline loops: CDR1 ENHRY, CDR2 SYGVKD. The CDR3 consists of 13 residues.

The rearrangement joins TRBV30 to TRBJ1-1; D unresolved. This CDR3 region has 14 residues. The germline V and J ends were trimmed by 0 bases and 0 bases, with 8 bases remaining between them. Germline V gives CDR1 GTSNPN, CDR2 SVGIG (reference sequence). The CDR3 nucleotides are TGTGCCTGGAGTGTACGCAGGATGAACACTGAAGCTTTCTTT. Amino acid sequence: CAWSVRRMNTEAFF.

This chain joins TRBV7-9 and TRBJ2-3, with 8 bases aligning to TRBD1. Per germline, CDR1 SEHNR and CDR2 FQNEAQ (reference sequence). The CDR3 loop spans 18 amino acids. With 6 bases clipped from V and 1 base from J, the junction kept 15 bases outside the gene matches. Here the CDR3 DNA reads TGTGCCAGCAGTTTACCCCTATTACAGGGGGAAGGCACAGATACGCAGTATTTT. It codes for CASSLPLLQGEGTDTQYF.

V is TRBV4-3 and J is TRBJ2-2; 8 nucleotides match TRBD2. Germline CDR1 and CDR2: LGHNA and YSLEER. The trim removed 5 bases at V and 5 bases at J, leaving 4 bases unmatched. This CDR3 contains 14 residues. In DNA, the CDR3 is TGCGCCAGCAGCGAACTAGCGGCGACCGGGGAGCTGTTTTTT. This translates into CASSELAATGELFF.

A few counts support this clone. This chain links TRBV7-2 with TRBJ1-1; unclear D gene. This CDR3 has 14 amino acids. Germline CDR1 SGHTA, CDR2 FQGNSA. V was clipped by 0 bases and J by 1 base, with 6 bases between them. CDR3: CASSLARGNTEAFF. CDR3 coding DNA: TGTGCCAGCAGCTTAGCACGGGGGAACACTGAAGCTTTCTTT.

This chain uses TRBV28 with TRBJ2-7; TRBD2 matches at 7 bases. The V segment lost 3 bases and the J segment 2 bases; nucleotides outside the gene matches: 4. Germline lookup yields CDR1 MDHEN and CDR2 SYDVKM. This CDR3 spans 14 amino acids. For the CDR3, the DNA is TGTGCCAGCAGTTTTCCGGGAGGCCCCTACGAGCAGTACTTC. The encoded protein is CASSFPGGPYEQYF.

V usage is TRBV21-1 and J usage is TRBJ2-7; TRBD1, the table's D call, lacks a check against the DNA. TRBV21-1 is deemed a pseudogene. The CDR3 runs 17 residues. The CDR3: CASSKDSTGTGGYEQYF. CDR3 DNA: TGTGCCAGCAGCAAAGATTCCACCGGGACAGGGGGATACGAGCAGTACTTC.

This clone came up once. The CDR3 nucleotides read TGTGCCAGCAAAATTACGCGGGACAGTATCTACGAGCAGTACTTC. Protein: CASKITRDSIYEQYF. The chain links TRBV27 to TRBJ2-7, with D possibly TRBD1 on 7 matching bases. The germline V and J ends were trimmed by 7 bases and 3 bases, with 19 bases remaining between them. Germline V gene sequence: CDR1 MNHEY, CDR2 SMNVEV (reference sequence). The CDR3 is 15 residues long.

This sequence joins TRBV27 and TRBJ2-7; 7 bases fit TRBD1. The junction had 6 bases not matched to a gene; V was cut back by 5 bases and J by 2 bases. Germline V gives CDR1 MNHEY, CDR2 SMNVEV (reference sequence). The CDR3 totals 14 residues. CDR3 sequence reads: CASSPGDRAYEQYF. CDR3 nucleotides: TGTGCCAGCAGTCCCGGGGACAGAGCCTACGAGCAGTACTTC.

This chain joins TRBV12-3 or TRBV12-4 and TRBJ1-1; TRBD1 is a possible D gene (6 bases). Trimming removed 5 bases at V and 5 bases at J, with 12 bases between. The CDR3 totals 13 residues. CDR3 protein: CASSLGAETEAFF. The CDR3 nucleotides are TGTGCCAGCAGTCTGGGGGCGGAGACTGAAGCTTTCTTT.